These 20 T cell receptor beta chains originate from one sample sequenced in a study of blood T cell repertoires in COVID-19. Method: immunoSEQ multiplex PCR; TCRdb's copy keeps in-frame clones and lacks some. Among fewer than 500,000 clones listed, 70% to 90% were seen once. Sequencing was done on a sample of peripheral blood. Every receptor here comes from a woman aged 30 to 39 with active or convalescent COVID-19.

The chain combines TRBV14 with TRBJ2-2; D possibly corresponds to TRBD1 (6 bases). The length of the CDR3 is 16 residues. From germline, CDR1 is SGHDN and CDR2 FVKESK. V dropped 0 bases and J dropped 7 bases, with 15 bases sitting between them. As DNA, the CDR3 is TGTGCCAGCAGCCAAGATCGACGACAGGCGGGCGGGGAGCTGTTTTTT. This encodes CASSQDRRQAGGELFF.

The CDR3 DNA reads as TGTGCCAGCAGCCCCCTCATCGACAGGAAGAACTATGGCTACACCTTC. Translating gives CASSPLIDRKNYGYTF. V and J are TRBV11-2 and TRBJ1-2, with a tentative D call TRBD1 (6 bases). V gave up 5 bases and J gave up 2 bases, with 18 bases separating them. This CDR3 has 16 amino acids. Germline V gene sequence: CDR1 SGHAT, CDR2 FQNNGV.

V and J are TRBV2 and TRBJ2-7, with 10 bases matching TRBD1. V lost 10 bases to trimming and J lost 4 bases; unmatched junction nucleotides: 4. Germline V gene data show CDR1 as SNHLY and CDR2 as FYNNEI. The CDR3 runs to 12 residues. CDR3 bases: TGTGCCACCAGGGACAGGGGTTACGAGCAGTACTTC. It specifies CATRDRGYEQYF.

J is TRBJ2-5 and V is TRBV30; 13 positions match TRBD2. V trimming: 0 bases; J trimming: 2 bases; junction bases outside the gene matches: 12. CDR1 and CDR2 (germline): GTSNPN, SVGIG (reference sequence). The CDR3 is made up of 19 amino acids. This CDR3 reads CAWSVTRTSGRGGQETQYF. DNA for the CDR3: TGTGCCTGGAGTGTAACCAGGACTAGCGGGAGAGGTGGGCAAGAGACCCAGTACTTC.

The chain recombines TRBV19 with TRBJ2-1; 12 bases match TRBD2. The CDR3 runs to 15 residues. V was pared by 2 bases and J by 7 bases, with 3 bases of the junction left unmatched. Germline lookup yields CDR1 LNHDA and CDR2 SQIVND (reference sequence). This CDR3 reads CASSILAGGLNEQFF. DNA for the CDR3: TGTGCCAGTAGTATACTAGCGGGGGGGCTGAATGAGCAGTTCTTC. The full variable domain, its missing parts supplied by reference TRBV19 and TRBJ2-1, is DGGITQSPKYLFRKEGQNVTLSCEQNLNHDAMYWYRQDPGQGLRLIYYSQIVNDFQKGDIAEGYSVSREKKESFPLTVTSAQKNPTAFYLCASSILAGGLNEQFFGPGTRLTVL.

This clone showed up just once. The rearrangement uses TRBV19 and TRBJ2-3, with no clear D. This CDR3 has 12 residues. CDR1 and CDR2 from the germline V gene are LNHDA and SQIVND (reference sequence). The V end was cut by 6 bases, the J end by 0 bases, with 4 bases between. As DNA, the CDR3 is TGTGCCAGTAGGCGTAGCACAGATACGCAGTATTTT. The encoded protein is CASRRSTDTQYF.

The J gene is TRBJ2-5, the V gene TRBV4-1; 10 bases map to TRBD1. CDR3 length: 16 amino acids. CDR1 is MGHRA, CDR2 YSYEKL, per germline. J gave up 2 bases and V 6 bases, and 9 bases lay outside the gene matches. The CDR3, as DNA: TGCGCCAGCAGTCCGGGACAGGGGAGGCTTCAAGAGACCCAGTACTTC. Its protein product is CASSPGQGRLQETQYF.

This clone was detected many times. The CDR3 sequence: CASSDSVPFGYTF. The DNA for the CDR3 is TGTGCCAGCAGTGATAGTGTACCCTTCGGCTACACCTTC. V usage is TRBV6-1 and J usage is TRBJ1-2; no reliable D call. The CDR3 length is 13 residues. In germline, CDR1 is MNHNS, CDR2 SASEGT. Trimming pared 3 bases from V and 8 bases from J, leaving 13 bases between.

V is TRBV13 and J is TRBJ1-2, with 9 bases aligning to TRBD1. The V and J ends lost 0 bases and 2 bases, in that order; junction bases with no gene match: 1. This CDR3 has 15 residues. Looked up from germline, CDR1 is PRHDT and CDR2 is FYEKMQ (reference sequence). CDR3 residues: CASSLGDRGNYGYTF. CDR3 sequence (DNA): TGTGCCAGCAGCTTAGGGGACAGGGGCAACTATGGCTACACCTTC.

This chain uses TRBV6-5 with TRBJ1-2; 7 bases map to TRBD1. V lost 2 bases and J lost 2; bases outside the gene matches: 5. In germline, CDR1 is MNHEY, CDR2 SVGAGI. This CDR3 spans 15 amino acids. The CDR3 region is CASSYRGRGNYGYTF. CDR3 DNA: TGTGCCAGCAGTTACCGGGGCAGGGGGAACTATGGCTACACCTTC.

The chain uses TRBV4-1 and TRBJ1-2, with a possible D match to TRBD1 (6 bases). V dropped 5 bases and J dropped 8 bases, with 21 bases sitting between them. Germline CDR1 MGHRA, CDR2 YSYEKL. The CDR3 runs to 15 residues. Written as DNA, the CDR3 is TGCGCCAGCAGCTCCCGGGAGGGGGACACTCGGGGCTACACCTTC. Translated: CASSSREGDTRGYTF.

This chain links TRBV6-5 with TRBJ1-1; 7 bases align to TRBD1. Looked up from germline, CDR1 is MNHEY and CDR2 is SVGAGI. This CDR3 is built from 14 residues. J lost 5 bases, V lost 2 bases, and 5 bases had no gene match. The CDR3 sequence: CASSYKGAGTEAFF. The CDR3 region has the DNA TGTGCCAGCAGTTACAAGGGGGCCGGGACTGAAGCTTTCTTT.

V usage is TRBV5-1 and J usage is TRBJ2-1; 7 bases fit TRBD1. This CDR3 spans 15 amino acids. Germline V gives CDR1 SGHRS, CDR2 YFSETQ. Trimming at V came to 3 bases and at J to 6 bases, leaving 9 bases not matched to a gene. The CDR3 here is CASSSSGTAINEQFF. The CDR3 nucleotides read TGCGCCAGCAGCTCATCCGGGACAGCGATCAATGAGCAGTTCTTC.

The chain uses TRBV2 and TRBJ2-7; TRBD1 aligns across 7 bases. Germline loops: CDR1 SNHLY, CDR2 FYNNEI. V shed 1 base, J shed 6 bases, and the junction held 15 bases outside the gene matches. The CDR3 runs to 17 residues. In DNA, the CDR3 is TGTGCCAGCAGTGAAGGAGGGTTGGGGACAGTCCCTCGCGAGCAGTACTTC. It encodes CASSEGGLGTVPREQYF.

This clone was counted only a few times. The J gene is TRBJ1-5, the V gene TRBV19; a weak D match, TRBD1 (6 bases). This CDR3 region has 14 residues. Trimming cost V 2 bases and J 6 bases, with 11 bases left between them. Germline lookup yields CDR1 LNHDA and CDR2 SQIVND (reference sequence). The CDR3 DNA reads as TGTGCCAGTAGTATATTGGGGGCCGGTCAGCCCCAGCATTTT. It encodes CASSILGAGQPQHF.

The CDR3 bases are TGTGCCAGCTCACCAATACAGGGTCAAGATGGCTACACCTTC. It encodes CASSPIQGQDGYTF. The chain recombines TRBV18 with TRBJ1-2; tentative D call: TRBD1 (6 bases). V lost 2 bases to trimming and J lost 6 bases, with 13 bases between them. Germline CDR1 and CDR2: KGHSH and LQKENI. The CDR3 spans 14 residues.

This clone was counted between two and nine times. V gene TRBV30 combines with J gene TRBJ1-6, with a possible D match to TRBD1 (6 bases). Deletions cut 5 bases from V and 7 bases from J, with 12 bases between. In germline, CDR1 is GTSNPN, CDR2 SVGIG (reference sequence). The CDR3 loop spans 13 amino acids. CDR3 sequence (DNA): TGTGCCTGGTCAGGACAGACGAATTCACCCCTCCACTTT. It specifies CAWSGQTNSPLHF.

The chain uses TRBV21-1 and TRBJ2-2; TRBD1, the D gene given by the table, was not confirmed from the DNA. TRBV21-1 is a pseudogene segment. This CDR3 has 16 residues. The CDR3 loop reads CASSKEKQGASGELFF. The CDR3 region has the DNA TGTGCCAGCAGCAAAGAAAAGCAGGGGGCGTCCGGGGAGCTGTTTTTT.

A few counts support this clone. The CDR3 DNA is TGTGCCAGCAGCCCGCGGGAGGGCCTGGAGACCCAGTACTTC. Translated, it gives CASSPREGLETQYF. This chain links TRBV7-7 with TRBJ2-5; 9 bases map to TRBD2. The length of the CDR3 is 14 residues. Germline lookup yields CDR1 SSHAT and CDR2 FNYEAQ (reference sequence). The junction had 6 bases not matched to a gene; V was cut back by 5 bases and J by 5 bases. Filled out from reference TRBV7-7 and TRBJ2-5, the complete variable domain reads GAGVSQSPRYKVTKRGQDVTLRCDPISSHATLYWYQQALGQGPEFLTYFNYEAQPDKSGLPSDRFSAERPEGSISTLTIQRTEQRDSAMYRCASSPREGLETQYFGPGTRLLVL.

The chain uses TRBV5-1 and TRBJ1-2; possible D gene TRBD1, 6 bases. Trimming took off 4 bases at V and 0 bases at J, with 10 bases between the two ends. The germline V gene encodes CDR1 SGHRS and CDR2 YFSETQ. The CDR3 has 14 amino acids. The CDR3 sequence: CASSRGGTNYGYTF. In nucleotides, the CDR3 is TGCGCCAGCAGCCGGGGGGGCACTAACTATGGCTACACCTTC.